This T cell receptor (beta chain) was recorded in a study of T cells in tuberculosis. The CDR3 loop spans 13 amino acids. The V and J ends lost 5 bases and 3 bases respectively, with 10 bases between them. Germline CDR1 and CDR2: SEHNR and FQNEAQ (reference sequence). Study results and limitations: Active tuberculosis patients had shorter CDR3-alpha; the beta difference was nonsignificant. Active tuberculosis cases were adults; controls were adolescents. GEM motif frequencies gave over 55% accuracy; the GMM repertoire gave roughly 90%.

The table came from immunoSEQ multiplex PCR; TCRdb's copy has only in-frame clones and leaves some out. Of roughly 35,000 clones in the sample, roughly 93% were seen once. For this clone: Its antigen is unknown.

This chain joins TRBV7-9 and TRBJ1-2, with D perhaps matching TRBD1 (6 bases). Sequenced input: PBMCs. This receptor was obtained from a donor aged 10-35 years with latent tuberculosis or without tuberculosis infection. CDR3 residues: CASSPTGHYGYTF. The DNA for the CDR3 is TGTGCCAGCAGCCCGACAGGTCACTATGGCTACACCTTC.